The 3 T cell receptor beta chains below come from one sample, sequenced in a study of CD8+ T cells in alopecia areata. Once RNA had been extracted, it was reverse transcribed into cDNA to act as the sequencing template. Clones were sequenced by immunoSEQ multiplex PCR, and TCRdb holds only the in-frame ones, with some missing. The table shows some 170,000 clones, with roughly 50% occurring only once. Treatment denoted: oral pan-JAK inhibitor, 5-10 mg twice daily. The sample here was CD8+ T cells sorted from blood, taken at week 24, from a patient treated with tofacitinib. Receptor source: a human donor with alopecia areata.

This clone was observed a handful of times. This rearrangement joins TRBV14 to TRBJ2-3; TRBD2 agrees at 7 bases. After removal of 0 bases from V and 9 bases from J, the junction contained 6 bases not matched to a gene. The CDR3 extends over 14 amino acids. Germline CDR1 SGHDN, CDR2 FVKESK. CDR3 residues: CASSQEGRAQTQYF. CDR3 in DNA: TGTGCCAGCAGCCAAGAAGGGAGGGCACAGACGCAGTATTTT. Drawing the rest from reference TRBV14 and TRBJ2-3, the complete variable domain is EAGVTQFPSHSVIEKGQTVTLRCDPISGHDNLYWYRRVMGKEIKFLLHFVKESKQDESGMPNNRFLAERTGGTYSTLKVQPAELEDSGVYFCASSQEGRAQTQYFGPGTRLTVL.

This clone occurred once. Distinct nucleotide sequences in the sample also encode this CDR3. The J gene is TRBJ2-1, the V gene TRBV4-3; no reliable D call. V was cut by 0 bases and J by 0 bases, with 9 bases left in between. This CDR3 comprises 16 residues. Per germline, CDR1 LGHNA and CDR2 YSLEER. The CDR3 loop reads CASSQDAGSSYNEQFF. CDR3 coding DNA: TGCGCCAGCAGCCAAGACGCAGGTAGCTCCTACAATGAGCAGTTCTTC.

V gene TRBV7-9 combines with J gene TRBJ1-1; D remains unclear. Germline V CDR1 and CDR2: SEHNR, FQNEAQ (reference sequence). The CDR3 is made up of 13 amino acids. Trimming stripped 7 bases from V and 4 bases from J, with 13 bases between. The CDR3 loop is CASIVDGLTEAFF. The CDR3 coding sequence is TGTGCCAGCATCGTGGACGGGCTCACTGAAGCTTTCTTT.